This T cell receptor beta chain was profiled in a study of T cells in Graves' hyperthyroidism and ophthalmopathy (dated by TCRdb to the late 2010s). About the investigation overall: Peripheral blood samples were taken at the time of initial diagnosis, prior to any treatment. A discovery cohort of about 96 patients, roughly 45 with Graves' ophthalmopathy and roughly 59 with stable Graves' hyperthyroidism, was used to find distinguishing TCR V-J signatures. An independent validation cohort of fewer than 20 hyperthyroidism patients and about 16 patients who later progressed to ophthalmopathy tested prospective prediction of ophthalmopathy. The 100 or so discovery patients were divided at random into training and test sets in a 7:3 ratio. The study also compared thyroid tissue and blood T-cell repertoires from a handful of Graves' hyperthyroidism patients. Following sampling, methimazole starting at 30 mg daily was given to hyperthyroidism patients, and high-dose intravenous methylprednisolone was given to ophthalmopathy patients. TCR Vbeta CDR3 sequencing of roughly 140 peripheral blood samples (more than 40 ophthalmopathy, about 74 hyperthyroidism and some 17 progressor patients) is reported in the paper.

As for this clonotype: This receptor's antigen is unknown. It has no much larger one-base neighbor in the sample; base qualities were not kept.

Ophthalmopathy patients had moderately to severely active disease, Clinical Activity Score of at least 3, NOSPECS grade of at least 4, and duration under 3 months. Exclusion was applied to patients with uncontrolled infections, other autoimmune diseases, pregnancy or lactation. Diagnoses were based on clinical symptoms, serum thyroxine and TRAb, thyroid ultrasound and orbital computed tomography. PBMCs were isolated from about 9.2 ml of fresh peripheral blood by Ficoll-Paque density gradient centrifugation. Trizol reagent was used to extract total RNA, and RNA quality was then checked on an Agilent 2100 Bioanalyzer. The CDR3 goes from the cysteine to the phenylalanine over 15 residues. The DNA shown is the 45-base CDR3, in frame from base 1. V trim: 6 bases; J trim: 9 bases; unmatched bases: 14. For CDR1 and CDR2, the germline V gene (reference sequence) lists LNHDA and SQIVND. TCR beta CDR3 regions were amplified from RNA transcripts. The TCR CDR3 was subjected to a first round of RT-PCR using the HTBI primer set and the Qiagen OneStep RT-PCR kit. Libraries were constructed in a second round of multiplex PCR, after which size selection and purification were carried out. Paired-end sequencing of the libraries was performed with 100 bp reads on an Illumina HiSeq2000. In the paper's pipeline: SOAPnuke was used to process the raw data, throwing out any read that contained adapters or uncalled bases, had a mean Phred below 15, or lacked an exact constant-primer or identifier match. High-quality paired reads were merged with COPE v1.2.5, and unique nucleotide sequences were defined as clonotypes. Clonotypes were aligned to IMGT TRBV, TRBD and TRBJ reference segments using MiTCR v1.1. The analysis included only V-J combinations with a frequency above 0.0001, which together covered over 98% of the repertoires. The TCS score was defined as F50 (clonal expansion) divided by E x V (chaos), with BLOSUM62-based TCRdist calculated between CDR3 peptides within each V-J. Welch's t-statistics and random forest reduced fewer than 550 V-J features to around 14, which were used in a naive Bayes classifier (R e1071). TCRdb reanalyzed the raw reads on its own, using fastp at Q25 for trimming and MiXCR for clone calling, and kept in-frame beta chains. When rows share a CDR3 protein, they turn into one entry using the most common DNA and genes. The V and J calls were determined by TCRdb, not by the authors. This sample has hundreds of thousands of distinct CDR3 sequences in its table, and 16% of those were observed once. The ten largest clones add up to under 35% of the sample.

The paper as a whole reports these results and caveats: In validation, the model predicted progression to ophthalmopathy with over 60% sensitivity and approximately 74% specificity, a median of 6.5 months before onset. Most expanded thyroid clonotypes (frequency above 0.001) were also found in blood, which suggests that blood repertoires may mirror thyroid immune responses. No statistical method was used to set the sample size in advance, and investigators knew the group allocation. A model built on a 13 V-J signature distinguished ophthalmopathy from stable hyperthyroidism, reaching 85% to 90% sensitivity and around 82% specificity in cross-validation and 80%/75% in testing.

This TCR was recovered from a woman aged 18-29 years with Graves' ophthalmopathy. The sequence links TRBV19 to TRBJ2-3; a stretch of 8 junction bases matches TRBD1. Specimen: blood. The nucleotide sequence reads TGTGCCAGTAGAGTGAAGGACAGGGAGCTGATGACGCAGTATTTT. Its protein is CASRVKDRELMTQYF. Where the CDR3 stops, the reference TRBV19 and TRBJ2-3 genes take over; the full variable domain is DGGITQSPKYLFRKEGQNVTLSCEQNLNHDAMYWYRQDPGQGLRLIYYSQIVNDFQKGDIAEGYSVSREKKESFPLTVTSAQKNPTAFYLCASRVKDRELMTQYFGPGTRLTVL.